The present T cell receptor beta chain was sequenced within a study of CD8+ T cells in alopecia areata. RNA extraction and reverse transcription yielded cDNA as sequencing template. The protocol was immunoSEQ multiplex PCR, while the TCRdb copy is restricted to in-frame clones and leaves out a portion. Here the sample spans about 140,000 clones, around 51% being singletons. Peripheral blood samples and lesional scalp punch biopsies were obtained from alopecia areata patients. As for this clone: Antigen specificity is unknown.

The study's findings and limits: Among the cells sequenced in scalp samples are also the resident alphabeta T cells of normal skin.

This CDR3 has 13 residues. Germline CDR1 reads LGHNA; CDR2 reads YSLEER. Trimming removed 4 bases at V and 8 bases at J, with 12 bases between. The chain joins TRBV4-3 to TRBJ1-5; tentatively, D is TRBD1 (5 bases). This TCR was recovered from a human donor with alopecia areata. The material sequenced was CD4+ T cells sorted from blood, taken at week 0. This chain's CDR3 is CASSPGWGEPQHF. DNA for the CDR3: TGCGCCAGCAGCCCCGGATGGGGGGAGCCCCAGCATTTT.